Presented here are 19 T cell receptor beta chains from one specimen sequenced in a study of regulatory T cells in long-lasting Graves disease. To make TCR beta libraries, researchers used iRepertoire HTBI primers and Arm-PCR of CDR3 regions. A single record per CDR3 protein comes from TCRdb applying MiXCR to the multiplex PCR reads. Of over 450,000 distinct CDR3 sequences in the sample, 20% to 25% were seen once. Stated time point: persistent/refractory GD, antithyroid drugs over 5 years with positive TRAb. From PBMCs, RNA was extracted and then used to make the TCR library. Sequenced here: peripheral blood mononuclear cells (PBMCs), sampled when the disease was refractory, from a patient treated with antithyroid drugs. These receptors all come from a female donor with Graves disease.

The table lists this clonotype with many counts. The rearrangement links TRBV24-1 to TRBJ2-7; D is unclear. Trimming cost V 10 bases and J 5 bases, with 11 bases left between them. Germline V gene sequence: CDR1 KGHDR, CDR2 SFDVKD. The CDR3 length is 11 residues. The CDR3: CATSDGDEQYF. The DNA of the CDR3 is TGTGCCACGTCGGATGGGGACGAGCAGTACTTC.

This clonotype was counted ten times or more. V usage is TRBV7-9 and J usage is TRBJ2-7, with 9 bases matching TRBD2. Germline values: CDR1 SEHNR, CDR2 FQNEAQ (reference sequence). After removal of 5 bases from V and 5 bases from J, the junction contained 7 bases not matched to a gene. This CDR3 has 14 residues. This chain's CDR3 is CASSLSGRSHEQYF. The CDR3, as DNA: TGTGCCAGCAGCCTTAGCGGGAGATCCCACGAGCAGTACTTC.

This clonotype was detected ten times or more. Here the CDR3 DNA reads TGTGCCAGCAGCACTCCCGGACAGGGTGCGCAGCCCCAGCATTTT. Its translation is CASSTPGQGAQPQHF. The chain employs TRBV12-3 or TRBV12-4 and TRBJ1-5; 8 positions agree with TRBD1. The CDR3 runs 15 residues. V shed 6 bases, J shed 7 bases, and the junction held 11 bases outside the gene matches.

The V gene is TRBV7-8, the J gene TRBJ1-1; D perhaps matches TRBD1 (5 bases). Per the germline V gene, CDR1 is SGHVS and CDR2 is FQNEAQ. The CDR3 consists of 13 residues. Trimming removed 6 bases at V and 4 bases at J, with 12 bases between. CDR3 in amino acids: CASRGVLSTEAFF. The DNA for the CDR3 is TGTGCCAGCAGGGGGGTCCTGAGCACTGAAGCTTTCTTT. Full variable domain (rest looked up from reference TRBV7-8 and TRBJ1-1): GAGVSQSPRYKVAKRGQDVALRCDPISGHVSLFWYQQALGQGPEFLTYFQNEAQLDKSGLPSDRFFAERPEGSVSTLKIQRTQQEDSAVYLCASRGVLSTEAFFGQGTRLTVV.

This clonotype turned up a few times. V and J are TRBV7-9 and TRBJ1-4; D call uncertain. The V gene lost 5 bases and the J gene lost 7 bases, with 17 bases spanning the gap. CDR3 size: 15 residues. Looked up from germline, CDR1 is SEHNR and CDR2 is FQNEAQ (reference sequence). Here the CDR3 reads CASSPDPGGSEKLFF. The CDR3 DNA sequence: TGTGCCAGCAGCCCGGACCCCGGTGGGAGTGAAAAACTGTTTTTT.

This clonotype was detected many times. The chain couples TRBV6-5 to TRBJ1-5; D gene uncertain. The germline V gene encodes CDR1 MNHEY and CDR2 SVGAGI. The CDR3 is made up of 14 amino acids. The V and J ends lost 1 base and 0 bases respectively, with 4 bases between them. The CDR3 DNA follows: TGTGCCAGCAGTTACTTCCATAGCAATCAGCCCCAGCATTTT. It is translated as CASSYFHSNQPQHF.

The sample holds many counts of this clonotype. The genes are TRBV25-1 and TRBJ1-6; D remains ambiguous. CDR3 length: 13 amino acids. CDR1 and CDR2 (germline): MGHDK, SYGVNS. Trimming removed 8 bases from V and 4 bases from J, with 9 bases in between. The CDR3 protein is CASVRDYNSPLHF. The DNA of the CDR3 is TGTGCCAGCGTCCGGGATTATAATTCACCCCTCCACTTT.

This clonotype has at least ten counts. J is TRBJ2-5 and V is TRBV6-5; a possible D gene is TRBD1 (6 bases). The CDR3 sequence is 14 residues long. V gave up 4 bases and J gave up 4 bases, with 13 bases separating them. CDR1 is MNHEY, CDR2 SVGAGI, per germline. The DNA of the CDR3 is TGTGCCAGCAGTTTAAGACAGGTTCGAGAGACCCAGTACTTC. Protein sequence: CASSLRQVRETQYF.

This clonotype showed up many times. The chain links TRBV12-3 or TRBV12-4 to TRBJ2-5; 10 nucleotides match TRBD2. Unmatched junction bases numbered 14, after V lost 2 bases and J lost 5 bases. This CDR3 is built from 18 residues. CDR3 in amino acids: CASSLHPSGSRGMETQYF. CDR3 in DNA: TGTGCCAGCAGTTTACATCCTAGCGGGAGTAGGGGAATGGAGACCCAGTACTTC.

The V gene is TRBV12-3 or TRBV12-4, the J gene TRBJ2-2, with 11 nucleotides matching TRBD2. V shed 2 bases, J shed 4 bases, and the junction held 9 bases outside the gene matches. CDR3 size: 18 residues. The CDR3 region has the DNA TGTGCCAGCAGTTTATTGTCCGGGCTAGCGGGAGGCACCGGGGAGCTGTTTTTT. Translation: CASSLLSGLAGGTGELFF.

This clonotype appeared a few times. V and J are TRBV19 and TRBJ2-5; 7 bases match TRBD1. This CDR3 spans 15 amino acids. Germline-derived CDR1 and CDR2 are LNHDA and SQIVND (reference sequence). After removal of 6 bases from V and 5 bases from J, the junction contained 12 bases not matched to a gene. CDR3 DNA: TGTGCCAGTAGGAGAGGGGGCGCGGGTTTCGAGACCCAGTACTTC. This gives the protein CASRRGGAGFETQYF.

V is TRBV28 and J is TRBJ2-6, with 10 bases lining up with TRBD1. Germline V lookup: CDR1 MDHEN, CDR2 SYDVKM. V shed 6 bases, J shed 2 bases, and the junction held 4 bases outside the gene matches. This CDR3 is built from 16 residues. This CDR3 reads CASRPTGGAGANVLTF. For the CDR3, the DNA is TGTGCCAGCAGACCGACAGGGGGCGCTGGGGCCAACGTCCTGACTTTC.

This chain connects TRBV7-9 to TRBJ1-1, with D perhaps TRBD1 (5 bases). Germline CDR1 SEHNR, CDR2 FQNEAQ (reference sequence). The CDR3 is 18 amino acids. V shed 5 bases and J shed 2 bases, with 24 bases lying between them. This chain's CDR3 is CASSQGPPDEYLNTEAFF. The CDR3 DNA follows: TGTGCCAGCAGCCAGGGACCTCCCGACGAATATCTTAACACTGAAGCTTTCTTT.

This chain connects TRBV15 to TRBJ2-7, with D perhaps assigned TRBD1 or TRBD2 (5 bases each). With 1 base removed from V and 0 bases from J, the gap between germline ends came to 10 bases. Germline CDR1 is LNHNV and CDR2 is YYDKDF (reference sequence). This CDR3 comprises 15 residues. The CDR3 region is CATSRGVGPSYEQYF. CDR3 sequence (DNA): TGTGCCACCAGCAGAGGCGTGGGACCCTCCTACGAGCAGTACTTC. The whole variable domain, filled in from reference TRBV15 and TRBJ2-7, reads DAMVIQNPRYQVTQFGKPVTLSCSQTLNHNVMYWYQQKSSQAPKLLFHYYDKDFNNEADTPDNFQSRRPNTSFCFLDIRSPGLGDTAMYLCATSRGVGPSYEQYFGPGTRLTVT.

This clonotype was seen only a few times. J is TRBJ1-2 and V is TRBV6-1; tentative D call: TRBD1 (6 bases). Trimming pared 6 bases from V and 1 base from J, leaving 18 bases between. There are 16 residues in the CDR3. From germline, CDR1 is MNHNS and CDR2 SASEGT. CDR3 in amino acids: CASRPYSDSYNYGYTF. DNA of the CDR3: TGTGCCAGCAGACCCTACTCGGACAGCTATAACTATGGCTACACCTTC.

At least ten counts were recorded for this clonotype. The chain joins TRBV10-3 to TRBJ1-5, with D possibly matching TRBD1 (5 bases). Germline CDR1 reads ENHRY; CDR2 reads SYGVKD. This CDR3 is 15 amino acids long. V was cut by 3 bases and J by 0 bases, with 9 bases left in between. The CDR3 is CAISDRQHSNQPQHF. For the CDR3, the DNA is TGTGCCATCAGTGACAGACAGCATAGCAATCAGCCCCAGCATTTT.

This clonotype was seen more than once but under ten times. This chain joins TRBV20-1 and TRBJ2-5, with a possible D match to TRBD1 (6 bases). The CDR3 covers 13 residues. Germline V gene lookup returns CDR1 DFQATT and CDR2 SNEGSKA (reference sequence). V was trimmed by 3 bases and J by 3 bases, leaving 11 bases between them. CDR3 in amino acids: CSASTTGKETQYF. CDR3 bases: TGCAGTGCTAGTACTACAGGGAAAGAGACCCAGTACTTC.

The genes are TRBV7-9 and TRBJ2-1; 7 bases map to TRBD1. The CDR3 extends over 14 amino acids. The trim removed 4 bases at V and 6 bases at J, leaving 6 bases unmatched. Germline CDR1 SEHNR, CDR2 FQNEAQ (reference sequence). The CDR3 is CASSSFNRGNEQFF. In DNA, the CDR3 is TGTGCCAGCAGCTCATTCAACAGGGGCAATGAGCAGTTCTTC.

The genes are TRBV7-3 and TRBJ1-6; D gene ambiguous. CDR3 size: 13 residues. In germline, CDR1 is SGHTA, CDR2 FQGTGA. Trimming pared 5 bases from V and 10 bases from J, leaving 12 bases between. In DNA form, the CDR3 reads TGTGCCAGCAGCCCAGGACCTGGGTCACCCCTCCACTTT. Translating gives CASSPGPGSPLHF.